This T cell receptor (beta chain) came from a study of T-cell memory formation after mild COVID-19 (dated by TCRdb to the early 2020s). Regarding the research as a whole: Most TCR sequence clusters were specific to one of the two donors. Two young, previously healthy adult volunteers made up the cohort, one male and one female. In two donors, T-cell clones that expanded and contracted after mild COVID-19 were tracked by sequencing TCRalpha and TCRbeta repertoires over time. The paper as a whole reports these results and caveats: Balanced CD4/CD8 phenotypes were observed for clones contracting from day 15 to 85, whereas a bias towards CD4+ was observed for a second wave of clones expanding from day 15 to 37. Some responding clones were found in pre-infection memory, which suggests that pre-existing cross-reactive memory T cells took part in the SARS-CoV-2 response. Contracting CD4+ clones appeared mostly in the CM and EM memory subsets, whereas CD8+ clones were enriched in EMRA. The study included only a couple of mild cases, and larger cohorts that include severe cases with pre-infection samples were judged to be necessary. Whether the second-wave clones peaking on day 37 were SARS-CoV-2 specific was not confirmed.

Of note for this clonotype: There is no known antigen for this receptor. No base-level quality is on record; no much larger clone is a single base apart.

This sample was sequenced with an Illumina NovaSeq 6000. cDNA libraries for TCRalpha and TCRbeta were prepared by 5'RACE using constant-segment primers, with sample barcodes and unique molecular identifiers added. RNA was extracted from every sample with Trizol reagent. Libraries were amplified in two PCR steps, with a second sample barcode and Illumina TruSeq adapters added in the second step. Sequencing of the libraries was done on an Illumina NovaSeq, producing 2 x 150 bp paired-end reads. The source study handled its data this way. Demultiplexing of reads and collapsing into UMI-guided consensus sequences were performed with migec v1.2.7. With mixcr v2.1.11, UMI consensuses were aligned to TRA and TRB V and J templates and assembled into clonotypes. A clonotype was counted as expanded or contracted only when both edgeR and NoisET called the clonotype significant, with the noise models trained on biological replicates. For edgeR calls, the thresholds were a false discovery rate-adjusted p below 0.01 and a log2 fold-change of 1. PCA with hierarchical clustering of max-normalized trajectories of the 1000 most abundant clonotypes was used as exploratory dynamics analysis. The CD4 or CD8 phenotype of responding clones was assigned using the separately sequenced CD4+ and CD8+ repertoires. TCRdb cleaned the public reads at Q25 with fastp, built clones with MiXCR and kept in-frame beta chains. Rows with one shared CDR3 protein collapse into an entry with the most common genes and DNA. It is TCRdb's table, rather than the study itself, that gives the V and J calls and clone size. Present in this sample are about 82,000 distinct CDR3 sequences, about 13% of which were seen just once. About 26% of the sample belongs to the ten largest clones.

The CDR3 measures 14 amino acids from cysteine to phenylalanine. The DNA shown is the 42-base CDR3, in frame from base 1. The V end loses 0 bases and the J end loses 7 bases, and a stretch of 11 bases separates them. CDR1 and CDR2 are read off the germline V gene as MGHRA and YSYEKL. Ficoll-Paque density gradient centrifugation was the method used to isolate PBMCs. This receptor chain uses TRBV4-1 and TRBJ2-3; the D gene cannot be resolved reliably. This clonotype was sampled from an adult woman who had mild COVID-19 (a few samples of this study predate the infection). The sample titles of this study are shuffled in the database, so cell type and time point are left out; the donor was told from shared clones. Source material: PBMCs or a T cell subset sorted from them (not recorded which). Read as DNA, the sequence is TGCGCCAGCAGCCAAGACGAGAACCCAAATACGCAGTATTTT. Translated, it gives CASSQDENPNTQYF.